The clone carrying this TCR beta chain has a count of ten or more. The target antigen is unknown. The sample comes from a study of Graves' ophthalmopathy and Graves' hyperthyroidism. General study results and limits: Its predictions of ophthalmopathy progression gave the model 55% to 71% sensitivity and 72.22% specificity. A majority of expanded thyroid clonotypes exceeding 0.001 frequency were likewise present in blood.

Amplified material comprised TCR beta CDR3 regions derived from RNA transcripts. HTBI-primed RT-PCR formed the first round, and a multiplex PCR formed the second. TCRdb itself ran the multiplex PCR reads through MiXCR, one entry per CDR3 protein. The data show more than 300,000 distinct CDR3 sequences, 15% seen once. The V gene lost 4 bases and the J gene lost 4 bases, with 16 bases spanning the gap. In germline, CDR1 is MNHEY, CDR2 SVGAGI. The CDR3 consists of 15 residues. The study excluded patients with other autoimmune diseases, uncontrolled infections, pregnancy or lactation. The chain uses TRBV6-5 and TRBJ1-2; perhaps TRBD1 as D (6 bases). The specimen sequenced was peripheral blood. The receptor's source is a woman aged 18-29 years with stable Graves' hyperthyroidism. The CDR3 region has the DNA TGTGCCAGCAGTTCGCCTAGTGGGGGCGGCTATGGCTACACCTTC. Protein: CASSSPSGGGYGYTF.